The rows below give T cell receptor beta chains drawn from one sample of a study of CXCR3-negative and CXCR3-positive naive CD8 T cells. TCRdb reanalyzed the 5' RACE reads, giving one entry per CDR3 protein sequence and no DNA. This sample's table has approximately 83,000 distinct CDR3 sequences. The sample comprised naive CXCR3- CD8+ T cells from blood. The receptors originated from a human donor in good health. Some clones in this sample may be carry-over from other donors' samples. The CDR3 runs from the conserved cysteine through the conserved F or W. The order of the fields is J gene, V gene, CDR3 protein.

TRBJ1-1 TRBV12-3/TRBV12-4 CASRDDAGQSNTEAFF
TRBJ2-5 TRBV20-1 CSGTTLAPFPQETQYF
TRBJ2-5 TRBV7-8 CASSLGTRGYSVETQYF
TRBJ2-3 TRBV4-3 CASSQGGSEADTQYF
TRBJ2-7 TRBV29-1 CSVRTSGFYEQYF
TRBJ1-1 TRBV4-1 CASSLDDDWGEAFF
TRBJ2-7 TRBV7-9 CASSSTRGLAPGEQYF
TRBJ1-2 TRBV28 CASSLSGDYYGYTF
TRBJ2-7 TRBV15 CATSLGQGYEQYF
TRBJ1-1 TRBV30 CAWSGDRGIEGEAFF
TRBJ2-2 TRBV7-9 CASSFSSGGNTGELFF